This T cell receptor (beta chain) came from a study of beta chain features in type 1 diabetes. The isolated RNA, all of it, was reverse transcribed, so expressed TCRB transcripts were what got sequenced. Profiling relied on immunoSEQ multiplex PCR, and the TCRdb table lists in-frame clones only, not all of them. The repertoire holds 900,000 or so clones, with roughly a sixth as singletons. As regards this clone: Its antigen is undetermined.

Every donor had blood drawn once into heparin, roughly 100 mL on average. Findings of the study overall: More deletions and fewer insertions at VDJ junctions were found in patients with type 1 diabetes. TCRB CDR3 length was moderately but significantly reduced in all four CD4+ subsets of Type 1 diabetes patients. Possibly, sequencing cDNA over-represented cells that had high TCR expression levels.

The CDR3 is made up of 16 amino acids. V lost 3 bases, J lost 4 bases, and 12 bases stayed unmatched. The germline V gene encodes CDR1 MDHEN and CDR2 SYDVKM. The sequence derives from a woman in her late teens or twenties in good health. This chain uses TRBV28 with TRBJ2-7, with 7 bases lining up with TRBD2. Sequenced: naive CD4+ T cells from blood. CDR3 residues: CASSFSLWGGDYEQYF. In nucleotides, the CDR3 is TGTGCCAGCAGTTTCTCTCTGTGGGGAGGGGATTACGAGCAGTACTTC. Supplemented by reference TRBV28 and TRBJ2-7, the full variable domain reads DVKVTQSSRYLVKRTGEKVFLECVQDMDHENMFWYRQDPGLGLRLIYFSYDVKMKEKGDIPEGYSVSREKKERFSLILESASTNQTSMYLCASSFSLWGGDYEQYFGPGTRLTVT.